Below, 32 T cell receptor beta chains from the same sample are listed, as sequenced in a study of T cell repertoires in ileal Crohn's disease. The table came from immunoSEQ multiplex PCR; TCRdb's copy has only in-frame clones and leaves some out. This sample has about 5,600 clones; roughly 84% occur once, and the top ten carry around 9.7%. Sequenced input: ileal tissue. Every receptor here comes from an adult with Crohn's disease.

This sequence joins TRBV18 and TRBJ1-1; possible D gene TRBD1, 5 bases. V was pared by 6 bases and J by 0 bases, with 11 bases between. CDR1 KGHSH and CDR2 LQKENI come from the germline V gene. The CDR3 length is 14 residues. CDR3 bases: TGTGCCAGCTCCTCAACAGGAATGAACACTGAAGCTTTCTTT. Translating gives CASSSTGMNTEAFF.

The J gene is TRBJ1-3, the V gene TRBV28; perhaps TRBD1 as D (5 bases). The V gene's germline CDR1 is MDHEN and CDR2 SYDVKM. This CDR3 spans 12 amino acids. Trimming left V 7 bases short and J 6 bases short, with 10 bases between. CDR3 region: CASIGVENTIYF. As DNA, the CDR3 is TGTGCCAGCATAGGGGTGGAAAACACCATATATTTT. The whole variable domain, remainder taken from reference TRBV28 and TRBJ1-3, is DVKVTQSSRYLVKRTGEKVFLECVQDMDHENMFWYRQDPGLGLRLIYFSYDVKMKEKGDIPEGYSVSREKKERFSLILESASTNQTSMYLCASIGVENTIYFGEGSWLTVV.

The V and J genes are TRBV6-5 and TRBJ2-7; 11 bases line up with TRBD2. The junction had 3 bases not matched to a gene; V was cut back by 2 bases and J by 3 bases. The CDR3 has 15 amino acids. The germline V gene encodes CDR1 MNHEY and CDR2 SVGAGI. Here the CDR3 reads CASSYGGTSGYEQYF. DNA of the CDR3: TGTGCCAGCAGTTACGGGGGGACTAGCGGCTACGAGCAGTACTTC.

The chain combines TRBV6-4 with TRBJ1-6; D unresolved. Looked up from germline, CDR1 is MRHNA and CDR2 is SNTAGT. The CDR3 sequence is 14 residues long. V gave up 0 bases and J gave up 7 bases, with 7 bases separating them. CDR3: CASSDSPGNSPLHF. CDR3 in DNA: TGTGCCAGCAGTGACTCACCGGGGAATTCACCCCTCCACTTT.

In this sample, this clone turned up once. The chain has TRBV2 and TRBJ2-3, with D possibly TRBD1 on 5 matching bases. Trimming pared 6 bases from V and 4 bases from J, leaving 8 bases between. The CDR3 sequence is 12 residues long. Looked up from germline, CDR1 is SNHLY and CDR2 is FYNNEI. CDR3 in amino acids: CASRRGSDTQYF. CDR3 bases: TGTGCCAGCAGAAGGGGTTCAGATACGCAGTATTTT.

The chain employs TRBV25-1 and TRBJ2-2, with unresolved D. V shed 5 bases and J shed 8 bases, with 6 bases lying between them. The germline V gene has CDR1 MGHDK and CDR2 SYGVNS. CDR3 length equals 11 residues. The CDR3 DNA follows: TGTGCCAGCAGTTCCCCTGGGGAGCTGTTTTTT. Its translation is CASSSPGELFF. Using reference TRBV25-1 and TRBJ2-2 for the parts outside the CDR3, the full variable domain is EADIYQTPRYLVIGTGKKITLECSQTMGHDKMYWYQQDPGMELHLIHYSYGVNSTEKGDLSSESTVSRIRTEHFPLTLESARPSHTSQYLCASSSPGELFFGEGSRLTVL.

This sequence joins TRBV25-1 and TRBJ2-4; D perhaps matches TRBD1 (5 bases). V was trimmed by 2 bases and J by 2 bases, leaving 13 bases between them. The CDR3 spans 16 residues. Germline lookup yields CDR1 MGHDK and CDR2 SYGVNS. This CDR3 is CASSETGWGPKNIQYF. Written as DNA, the CDR3 is TGTGCCAGCAGTGAAACAGGCTGGGGTCCCAAAAACATTCAGTACTTC.

The chain links TRBV18 to TRBJ2-7; TRBD2 is a possible D gene (6 bases). The ends were cut back, 6 bases at V and 5 bases at J, with 14 bases in the middle. This CDR3 is built from 13 residues. Germline assignment: CDR1 KGHSH and CDR2 LQKENI. In nucleotides, the CDR3 is TGTGCCAGCTCCCCAAGACTAGTTGACGAGCAGTACTTC. Encoded protein: CASSPRLVDEQYF.

The V call is TRBV19, the J call TRBJ2-2, with 12 bases aligning to TRBD2. Germline CDR1 is LNHDA and CDR2 is SQIVND (reference sequence). This CDR3 spans 16 amino acids. The trim removed 9 bases at V and 4 bases at J, leaving 9 bases unmatched. The CDR3 spells CASGLAGTLATGELFF. For the CDR3, the DNA is TGTGCCAGCGGACTAGCGGGGACTTTAGCCACCGGGGAGCTGTTTTTT.

This chain connects TRBV10-3 to TRBJ1-1; possibly TRBD1 for D (5 bases). CDR1 and CDR2 from the germline V gene are ENHRY and SYGVKD. The CDR3 sequence is 14 residues long. V was shortened by 4 bases and J by 5 bases, with 14 bases between the two germline ends. CDR3 residues: CAISAGQGGTEAFF. CDR3 bases: TGTGCCATCAGTGCTGGGCAGGGAGGGACTGAAGCTTTCTTT.

In its sample, this clone was seen once. The rearrangement joins TRBV4-2 to TRBJ1-2; D is unresolved. Germline values: CDR1 LGHNA, CDR2 YNFKEQ. CDR3 length equals 13 residues. V shed 1 base and J shed 8 bases, with 11 bases lying between them. In nucleotides, the CDR3 is TGTGCCAGCAGCCAAGGAAGCGGCGAGGGCTACACCTTC. It encodes CASSQGSGEGYTF.

The chain recombines TRBV27 with TRBJ2-1; D might be TRBD2 (6 bases). The CDR3 is 18 amino acids. Germline CDR1 is MNHEY and CDR2 is SMNVEV (reference sequence). V was cut by 5 bases and J by 8 bases, with 28 bases left in between. The CDR3 nucleotides are TGTGCCAGCAGTGAAATCGGGCCTCTGGGACCTAGGAGGGATGAGCAGTTCTTC. Protein product: CASSEIGPLGPRRDEQFF.

The V gene is TRBV11-2, the J gene TRBJ2-2, with a tentative D call TRBD1 (5 bases). This CDR3 has 14 residues. V lost 5 bases, J lost 7 bases, and 14 bases lay in between. Germline V gene sequence: CDR1 SGHAT, CDR2 FQNNGV. CDR3 DNA sequence: TGTGCCAGCAGCACCGCAGGGATCGGCGGGGAGCTGTTTTTT. Amino acids: CASSTAGIGGELFF.

The chain couples TRBV12-5 to TRBJ2-2; possibly TRBD1 for D (5 bases). This CDR3 has 14 amino acids. CDR1 is LGHNT, CDR2 FRNRAP, per germline. With 0 bases removed from V and 5 bases from J, the gap between germline ends came to 7 bases. CDR3 protein: CASGLVGATGELFF. DNA for the CDR3: TGTGCTAGTGGTTTGGTAGGGGCGACCGGGGAGCTGTTTTTT.

The chain has TRBV2 and TRBJ2-1, with TRBD2 matching 8 bases. CDR1 and CDR2 from the germline V gene are SNHLY and FYNNEI. Germline trimming cut 3 bases from V and 2 bases from J; bases unmatched to any gene: 3. The CDR3 covers 15 residues. The CDR3, as DNA: TGTGCCAGCAGTGAGACTAGCGAGACCTACAATGAGCAGTTCTTC. The encoded protein is CASSETSETYNEQFF.

The V and J genes are TRBV7-2 and TRBJ2-2; D gene ambiguous. This CDR3 has 13 amino acids. Germline assignment: CDR1 SGHTA and CDR2 FQGNSA. Trimming took off 5 bases at V and 4 bases at J, with 8 bases between the two ends. For the CDR3, the DNA is TGTGCCAGCAGCCTTCCCGGCACCGGGGAGCTGTTTTTT. Translating gives CASSLPGTGELFF.

This clone came up a few times. The V call is TRBV27, the J call TRBJ1-1; D not resolved. V was shortened by 6 bases and J by 1 base, with 9 bases between the two germline ends. The CDR3 covers 13 residues. The germline V gene has CDR1 MNHEY and CDR2 SMNVEV (reference sequence). CDR3 DNA sequence: TGTGCCAGCAGCCTTAAGAGGAACACTGAAGCTTTCTTT. Amino acid sequence: CASSLKRNTEAFF.

V is TRBV6-5 and J is TRBJ2-2; D gene unclear. V was cut by 8 bases and J by 3 bases, with 10 bases left in between. CDR1 and CDR2 (germline): MNHEY, SVGAGI. The CDR3 runs 13 residues. The CDR3 DNA sequence: TGTGCCAGCCCAGTTATGGACACCGGGGAGCTGTTTTTT. Translation: CASPVMDTGELFF.

This chain joins TRBV19 and TRBJ1-4, with 7 bases matching TRBD1. The CDR3 covers 14 residues. Per germline, CDR1 LNHDA and CDR2 SQIVND (reference sequence). Trimming cost V 6 bases and J 2 bases; bases outside gene matches: 3. As DNA, the CDR3 is TGTGCCAGTAGGCCGGGACAGACTAATGAAAAACTGTTTTTT. This gives the protein CASRPGQTNEKLFF.

This clone has a handful of counts. The chain joins TRBV4-2 to TRBJ1-3; TRBD1 is a possible D gene (6 bases). This CDR3 contains 16 residues. CDR1 and CDR2 (germline): LGHNA, YNFKEQ. Trimming removed 4 bases at V and 0 bases at J, with 13 bases between. Here the CDR3 reads CASSPRQDSSGNTIYF. In DNA, the CDR3 is TGTGCCAGCAGCCCCCGACAGGATAGCTCTGGAAACACCATATATTTT.

This clone was observed once. This sequence joins TRBV7-9 and TRBJ1-1; 12 bases fit TRBD1. Germline values: CDR1 SEHNR, CDR2 FQNEAQ (reference sequence). V lost 5 bases, J lost 4 bases, and 5 bases stayed unmatched. CDR3 length: 15 amino acids. This chain's CDR3 is CASSPRDRGLTEAFF. The CDR3 DNA follows: TGTGCCAGCAGCCCCAGGGACAGGGGGCTCACTGAAGCTTTCTTT.

The chain joins TRBV19 to TRBJ1-1; weak D call: TRBD1 (5 bases). Trimming cost V 3 bases and J 8 bases, with 7 bases left between them. CDR3 length: 11 amino acids. The germline V gene has CDR1 LNHDA and CDR2 SQIVND (reference sequence). CDR3 protein: CASSITGEAFF. The CDR3 DNA follows: TGTGCCAGTAGTATTACAGGCGAAGCTTTCTTT.

This rearrangement joins TRBV6-5 to TRBJ1-1; no clear D. Germline V gene data show CDR1 as MNHEY and CDR2 as SVGAGI. The V and J ends lost 0 bases and 10 bases respectively, with 12 bases between them. The CDR3 totals 13 residues. The CDR3 spells CASSYSKNRGAFF. Written as DNA, the CDR3 is TGTGCCAGCAGTTACTCGAAAAATCGGGGAGCTTTCTTT.

This chain connects TRBV28 to TRBJ1-1; TRBD1 agrees at 7 bases. Trimming at V came to 2 bases and at J to 2 bases, leaving 5 bases not matched to a gene. This CDR3 has 15 residues. CDR1 is MDHEN, CDR2 SYDVKM, per germline. In DNA form, the CDR3 reads TGTGCCAGCAGTTTAAGGGGGCGCGCAAACACTGAAGCTTTCTTT. This translates into CASSLRGRANTEAFF.

CDR3 sequence: CASSYSGGGADTQYF. The CDR3 bases are TGTGCCAGCAGTTACTCGGGGGGGGGTGCAGATACGCAGTATTTT. The chain carries TRBV6-6 and TRBJ2-3, with TRBD2 matching 7 bases. Germline assignment: CDR1 MNHNY and CDR2 SVGAGI (reference sequence). The junction had 4 bases not matched to a gene; V was cut back by 0 bases and J by 4 bases. The CDR3 is made up of 15 amino acids.

This rearrangement joins TRBV10-3 to TRBJ2-3; 11 bases are a match to TRBD1. The germline CDR1 and CDR2 sequences are ENHRY and SYGVKD. The ends lost 6 bases at V and 2 bases at J; junction bases unmatched: 10. CDR3 length: 17 residues. The CDR3: CAIRGLGQGASTDTQYF. The CDR3 nucleotides are TGTGCCATCAGGGGTCTCGGACAGGGGGCTTCCACAGATACGCAGTATTTT.

This chain uses TRBV7-9 with TRBJ1-5; D is perhaps TRBD1 (6 bases). From germline, CDR1 is SEHNR and CDR2 FQNEAQ (reference sequence). The CDR3 contains 13 residues. The V end lost 5 bases, the J end lost 4 bases, and 9 bases lay between the germline ends. This chain's CDR3 is CASSPGQNQPQHF. CDR3 DNA sequence: TGTGCCAGCAGCCCCGGACAGAATCAGCCCCAGCATTTT. Drawing the rest from reference TRBV7-9 and TRBJ1-5, the complete variable domain is DTGVSQNPRHKITKRGQNVTFRCDPISEHNRLYWYRQTLGQGPEFLTYFQNEAQLEKSRLLSDRFSAERPKGSFSTLEIQRTEQGDSAMYLCASSPGQNQPQHFGDGTRLSIL.

CDR3 sequence: CASSLGGQGVSEQYF. The CDR3 coding sequence is TGTGCCAGCAGCTTAGGGGGACAGGGGGTGAGTGAGCAGTACTTC. V gene TRBV7-2 combines with J gene TRBJ2-7; the match to TRBD1 covers 11 bases. Germline loops: CDR1 SGHTA, CDR2 FQGNSA. The junction had 6 bases not matched to a gene; V was cut back by 1 base and J by 7 bases. There are 15 residues in the CDR3.

V and J are TRBV6-1 and TRBJ1-5, with D maybe TRBD1 (5 bases). Germline lookup yields CDR1 MNHNS and CDR2 SASEGT. The V end lost 2 bases, the J end lost 6 bases, and 14 bases lay between the germline ends. The CDR3 is made up of 15 amino acids. CDR3 protein: CASSETPGHGQPQHF. In DNA, the CDR3 is TGTGCCAGCAGTGAAACCCCAGGGCACGGTCAGCCCCAGCATTTT.

This clone was detected only a few times. V is TRBV7-9 and J is TRBJ1-6; D possibly corresponds to TRBD1 (5 bases). The germline V and J ends were trimmed by 0 bases and 17 bases, with 8 bases remaining between them. The CDR3 runs to 11 residues. The V gene's germline CDR1 is SEHNR and CDR2 FQNEAQ (reference sequence). The DNA for the CDR3 is TGTGCCAGCAGCTTAGCAGGGGTGGTCCACTTT. It codes for CASSLAGVVHF.

The chain couples TRBV4-1 to TRBJ1-2; D gene unclear. Trimming cost V 2 bases and J 1 base, with 11 bases left between them. Germline values: CDR1 MGHRA, CDR2 YSYEKL. The CDR3 totals 15 residues. The CDR3 sequence is CASSQSPRDNYGYTF. Written as DNA, the CDR3 is TGCGCCAGCAGCCAATCCCCTCGGGATAACTATGGCTACACCTTC.

The chain uses TRBV10-3 and TRBJ2-6, with D perhaps TRBD1 (6 bases). CDR3 length equals 14 residues. V lost 6 bases, J lost 0 bases, and 6 bases lay in between. CDR1 is ENHRY, CDR2 SYGVKD, per germline. The CDR3 sequence is CAIRDSSGANVLTF. CDR3 nucleotide sequence: TGTGCCATCAGGGACAGCTCTGGGGCCAACGTCCTGACTTTC.